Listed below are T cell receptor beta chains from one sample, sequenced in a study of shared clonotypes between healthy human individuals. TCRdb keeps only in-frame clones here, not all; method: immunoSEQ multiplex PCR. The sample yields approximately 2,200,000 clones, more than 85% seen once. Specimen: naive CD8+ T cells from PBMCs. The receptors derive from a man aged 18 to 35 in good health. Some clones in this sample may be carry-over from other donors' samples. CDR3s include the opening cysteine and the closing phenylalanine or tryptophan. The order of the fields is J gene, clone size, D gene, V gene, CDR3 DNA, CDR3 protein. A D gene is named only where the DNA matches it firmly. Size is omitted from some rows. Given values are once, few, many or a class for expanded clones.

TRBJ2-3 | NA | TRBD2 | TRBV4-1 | TGCGCCAGCAGCACAGGCCTAGCGGGAGCAGAGGTCGCGCAGTATTTT | CASSTGLAGAEVAQYF
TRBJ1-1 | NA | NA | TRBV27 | TGTGCCAGCAGTTTGTTTTCCGAGACAGGACGGACTGAAGCTTTCTTT | CASSLFSETGRTEAFF
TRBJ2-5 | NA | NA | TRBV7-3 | TGTGCCAGCAGCCCCGGGACACTCACGGGGGAGACCCAGTACTTC | CASSPGTLTGETQYF
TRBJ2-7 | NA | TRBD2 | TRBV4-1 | TGCGCCAGCAGCCCCAGCGGGAGGGCCACCTACGAGCAGTACTTC | CASSPSGRATYEQYF
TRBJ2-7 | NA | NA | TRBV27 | TGTGCCATTGGGGGGTACGGGACTCTCTACTTC | CAIGGYGTLYF
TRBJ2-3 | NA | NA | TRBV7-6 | TGTGCCAGCAGCTTAGCGGGCCATCCCCCCACAGATACGCAGTATTTT | CASSLAGHPPTDTQYF
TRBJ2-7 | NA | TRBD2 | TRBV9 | TGTGCCAGCAGCGTAGACGGGAGGGCCTGGGACGAGCAGTACTTC | CASSVDGRAWDEQYF
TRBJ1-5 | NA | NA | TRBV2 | TGTGCCAGCAGTGAAGCGATTGGGGGCGGCCAGCCCCAGCATTTT | CASSEAIGGGQPQHF
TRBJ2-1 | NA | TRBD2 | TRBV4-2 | TGTGCCAGCAGCCCGACAGGACTAGCGGGAGGCGAGCAGTTCTTC | CASSPTGLAGGEQFF
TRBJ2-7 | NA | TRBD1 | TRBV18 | TGTGCCAGCTCACCAAACAGGGGCGGTTTGATCTACGAGCAGTACTTC | CASSPNRGGLIYEQYF
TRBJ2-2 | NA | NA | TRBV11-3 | TGTGCCAGCTCCGAAGGGAGGGGGCCAACCGGGGAGCTGTTTTTT | CASSEGRGPTGELFF
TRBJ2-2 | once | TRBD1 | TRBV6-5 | TGTGCCAGCAGCGACAGGGGAACCGGGGAGCTGTTTTTT | CASSDRGTGELFF
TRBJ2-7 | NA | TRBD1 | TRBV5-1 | TGCGCCAGCAGCTTGGAGGGACAGGGGGCCCACGAGCAGTACTTC | CASSLEGQGAHEQYF
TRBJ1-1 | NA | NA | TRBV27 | TGTGCCAGCAGTTTATTTTTAGCCACTGAAGCTTTCTTT | CASSLFLATEAFF
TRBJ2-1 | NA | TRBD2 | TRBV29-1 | TGCAGCGGGGAAGGGACTAGCGGGACCTACAATGAGCAGTTCTTC | CSGEGTSGTYNEQFF
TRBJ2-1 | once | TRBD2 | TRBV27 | TGTGCCAGCAGTTTGCTAGCGGGGTTTTACAATGAGCAGTTCTTC | CASSLLAGFYNEQFF
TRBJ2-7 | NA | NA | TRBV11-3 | TGTGCCAGCAGCTTAGGTACCGGGCCTAACTACGAGCAGTACTTC | CASSLGTGPNYEQYF
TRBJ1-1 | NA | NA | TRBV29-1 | TGCAGCGTTGAAGATCGGTGGGGTGAAGCTTTCTTT | CSVEDRWGEAFF
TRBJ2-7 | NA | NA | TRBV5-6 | TGTGCCAGCAGCTTGACGGCGGGCGAGCAGTACTTC | CASSLTAGEQYF
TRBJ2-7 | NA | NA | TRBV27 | TGTGCCAGCAGTTTGGCCGGGTTATCTTCCTACGAGCAGTACTTC | CASSLAGLSSYEQYF
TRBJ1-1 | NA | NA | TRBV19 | TGTGCCAGTAGCTGGTCGGGGGAAGGATTGAACACTGAAGCTTTCTTT | CASSWSGEGLNTEAFF
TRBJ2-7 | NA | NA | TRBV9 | TGTGCCAGCAGCGTAGGTCACCGACCCTACGAGCAGTACTTC | CASSVGHRPYEQYF